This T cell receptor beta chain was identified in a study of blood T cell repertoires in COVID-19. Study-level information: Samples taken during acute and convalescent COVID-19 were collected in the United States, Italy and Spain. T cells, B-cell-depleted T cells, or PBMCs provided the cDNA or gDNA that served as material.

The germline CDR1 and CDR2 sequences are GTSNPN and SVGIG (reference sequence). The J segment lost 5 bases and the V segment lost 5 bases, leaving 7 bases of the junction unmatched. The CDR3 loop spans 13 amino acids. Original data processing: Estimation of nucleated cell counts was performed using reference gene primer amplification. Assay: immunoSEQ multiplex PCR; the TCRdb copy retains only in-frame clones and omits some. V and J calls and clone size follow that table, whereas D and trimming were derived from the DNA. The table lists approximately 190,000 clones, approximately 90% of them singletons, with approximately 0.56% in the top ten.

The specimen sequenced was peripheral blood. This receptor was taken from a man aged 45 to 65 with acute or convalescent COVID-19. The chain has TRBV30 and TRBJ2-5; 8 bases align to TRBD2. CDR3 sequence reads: CAWEAGGWETQYF. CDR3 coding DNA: TGTGCCTGGGAGGCGGGAGGTTGGGAGACCCAGTACTTC.